Listed below are T cell receptor beta chains from one sample, sequenced in a study of blood T cells in healthy people across ages. TCRdb processed the 5' RACE reads anew with MiXCR; each CDR3 protein has one entry. This sample has approximately 670,000 distinct CDR3 sequences, with approximately 40% found just once. Sequences were obtained from blood. The receptor source for this set is an elderly man in good health. Both conserved end residues are part of each CDR3. A D gene is named only where the DNA matches it firmly. For some rows the clone size is stated as once, few or many, or as a class when expanded; others skip it.

J gene: TRBJ2-1
V gene: TRBV6-2/TRBV6-3
D gene: .
clone size: few
CDR3 DNA: TGTGCCAGCAGACGAGCGAGTAACAATGAGCAGTTCTTC
CDR3 protein: CASRRASNNEQFF

J gene: TRBJ2-5
V gene: TRBV9
D gene: .
clone size: .
CDR3 DNA: TGTGCCAGCAGCGTAGGGAAACTTGCAGAGACCCAGTACTTC
CDR3 protein: CASSVGKLAETQYF

J gene: TRBJ2-3
V gene: TRBV11-2
D gene: TRBD1
clone size: .
CDR3 DNA: TGTGCCAGCCGCCGGGACAGGGGGAATACGCAGTATTTT
CDR3 protein: CASRRDRGNTQYF

J gene: TRBJ2-5
V gene: TRBV21-1
D gene: .
clone size: .
CDR3 DNA: TGTGCCAGCAGCAAAGATTTCTTGGCAATCCAAGAGACCCAGTACTTC
CDR3 protein: CASSKDFLAIQETQYF

J gene: TRBJ2-3
V gene: TRBV7-2
D gene: .
clone size: .
CDR3 DNA: TGTGCCAGCAGCGCCGTTTGGGCGACCCCATCAGATACGCAGTATTTT
CDR3 protein: CASSAVWATPSDTQYF

J gene: TRBJ2-7
V gene: TRBV11-2
D gene: .
clone size: few
CDR3 DNA: TGTGCCAGCAGCTTAGCGGCCCGGATGGCCCGCTCCTACAATGAGCAGTACTTC
CDR3 protein: CASSLAARMARSYNEQYF

J gene: TRBJ2-4
V gene: TRBV4-2
D gene: .
clone size: .
CDR3 DNA: TGTGCCAGCAGCCAACCGGGGACGGACATTCAGTACTTC
CDR3 protein: CASSQPGTDIQYF

J gene: TRBJ2-7
V gene: TRBV20-1
D gene: .
clone size: once
CDR3 DNA: TGCAGTGCTAGAGAGGCAGCTTACTCCTACGAGCAGTACTTC
CDR3 protein: CSAREAAYSYEQYF

J gene: TRBJ2-3
V gene: TRBV28
D gene: .
clone size: few
CDR3 DNA: TGTGCCAGCAGTTTTGTGGGCCTCACAGATACGCAGTATTTT
CDR3 protein: CASSFVGLTDTQYF

J gene: TRBJ1-2
V gene: TRBV4-2
D gene: .
clone size: .
CDR3 DNA: TGTGCCAGCAGCCAAGATAGGACGGACTATGGCTACACCTTC
CDR3 protein: CASSQDRTDYGYTF

J gene: TRBJ1-5
V gene: TRBV5-6
D gene: .
clone size: .
CDR3 DNA: TGTGCCAGCAGCGATGGACGGTATAGCAATCAGCCCCAGCATTTT
CDR3 protein: CASSDGRYSNQPQHF

J gene: TRBJ2-7
V gene: TRBV28
D gene: TRBD2
clone size: .
CDR3 DNA: TGTGCCAGCAGTTTGTCCCTAGCGGGAGGCGGCGAGCAGTACTTC
CDR3 protein: CASSLSLAGGGEQYF

J gene: TRBJ2-5
V gene: TRBV7-2
D gene: TRBD2
clone size: once
CDR3 DNA: TGTGCCAGCAGCTTAGGGTCTAGCGGGGGCGGCTCTGGGACCCAGTACTTC
CDR3 protein: CASSLGSSGGGSGTQYF

J gene: TRBJ2-4
V gene: TRBV9
D gene: .
clone size: .
CDR3 DNA: TGTGCCAGCAGCGTTTACGCATCTGCGGAAAACATTCAGTACTTC
CDR3 protein: CASSVYASAENIQYF

J gene: TRBJ2-1
V gene: TRBV20-1
D gene: .
clone size: few
CDR3 DNA: TGCAGTGCTAGAGATGCCAGGGGATCCTACAATGAGCAGTTCTTC
CDR3 protein: CSARDARGSYNEQFF

J gene: TRBJ2-1
V gene: TRBV14
D gene: TRBD2
clone size: few
CDR3 DNA: TGTGCCAGCAGCCATCCTCAGAGGTTAGCGGGAACTACGGAGCAGTTCTTC
CDR3 protein: CASSHPQRLAGTTEQFF

J gene: TRBJ2-2
V gene: TRBV14
D gene: TRBD2
clone size: .
CDR3 DNA: TGTGCCAGCAGCCACGGTCAGGGACTAGACACCGGGGAGCTGTTTTTT
CDR3 protein: CASSHGQGLDTGELFF

J gene: TRBJ2-5
V gene: TRBV20-1
D gene: TRBD2
clone size: many
CDR3 DNA: TGCAGTGCTCCTAAGACTAGCGGGGGGGCGCAGACCCAGTACTTC
CDR3 protein: CSAPKTSGGAQTQYF

J gene: TRBJ2-2
V gene: TRBV5-6
D gene: .
clone size: .
CDR3 DNA: TGTGCCAGCAGCTTGGCCGGGAGAATTACCGGGGAGCTGTTTTTT
CDR3 protein: CASSLAGRITGELFF

J gene: TRBJ2-5
V gene: TRBV7-8
D gene: TRBD2
clone size: .
CDR3 DNA: TGTGCCAGCAGCCAGAGGACTAGCGGGAGTGTTGATGAGCAGTACTTC
CDR3 protein: CASSQRTSGSVDEQYF

J gene: TRBJ2-7
V gene: TRBV15
D gene: .
clone size: .
CDR3 DNA: TGTGCCACCAGCAGAGATATCAGGGGTGGGTACGAGCAGTACTTC
CDR3 protein: CATSRDIRGGYEQYF

J gene: TRBJ1-1
V gene: TRBV6-2/TRBV6-3
D gene: TRBD1
clone size: .
CDR3 DNA: TGTGCCAGCCGAGGACAGGGTAAATTGAACACTGAAGCTTTCTTT
CDR3 protein: CASRGQGKLNTEAFF

J gene: TRBJ2-5
V gene: TRBV6-1
D gene: TRBD1
clone size: .
CDR3 DNA: TGTGCCAGCAGAAAAGGGACAGGAGCAACCCAAGAGACCCAGTACTTC
CDR3 protein: CASRKGTGATQETQYF

J gene: TRBJ2-3
V gene: TRBV20-1
D gene: .
clone size: .
CDR3 DNA: TGCAGTGCTGGGGGTTTAGCAGATACGCAGTATTTT
CDR3 protein: CSAGGLADTQYF

J gene: TRBJ1-2
V gene: TRBV20-1
D gene: TRBD1
clone size: .
CDR3 DNA: TGCAGTGCTACTCTCGGGACAGGGTTGGATGGCTACACCTTC
CDR3 protein: CSATLGTGLDGYTF

J gene: TRBJ2-7
V gene: TRBV27
D gene: .
clone size: .
CDR3 DNA: TGTGCCAGCAGTTTAGTCAGTACCCCGAGGAAGGAGCAGTACTTC
CDR3 protein: CASSLVSTPRKEQYF

J gene: TRBJ1-4
V gene: TRBV2
D gene: .
clone size: .
CDR3 DNA: TGTGCCAGCAGCGAGGGACAAGGGTTTGCAACTAATGAAAAACTGTTTTTT
CDR3 protein: CASSEGQGFATNEKLFF

J gene: TRBJ2-5
V gene: TRBV9
D gene: TRBD2
clone size: .
CDR3 DNA: TGTGCCAGCAGCGTAGGTTGGGAGGGCCAAGAGACCCAGTACTTC
CDR3 protein: CASSVGWEGQETQYF

J gene: TRBJ2-7
V gene: TRBV5-1
D gene: .
clone size: .
CDR3 DNA: TGCGCCAGCAGCTTTAGCGGAGATTCCTACGAGCAGTACTTC
CDR3 protein: CASSFSGDSYEQYF

J gene: TRBJ1-2
V gene: TRBV3-1
D gene: .
clone size: few
CDR3 DNA: TGTGCCAGCAACTTCCAGGGGCGGGTGTATGGCTACACCTTC
CDR3 protein: CASNFQGRVYGYTF

J gene: TRBJ2-5
V gene: TRBV7-9
D gene: .
clone size: .
CDR3 DNA: TGTGCCAGCAGCCCGATGGTAGGGGCCAGGGAGACCCAGTACTTC
CDR3 protein: CASSPMVGARETQYF

J gene: TRBJ2-1
V gene: TRBV7-2
D gene: .
clone size: .
CDR3 DNA: TGTGCCAGCAGCCCTAGAGTACAGGGAGGATTGGGCGAGCAGTTCTTC
CDR3 protein: CASSPRVQGGLGEQFF

J gene: TRBJ2-1
V gene: TRBV27
D gene: .
clone size: .
CDR3 DNA: TGTGCCAGCGCTTTAGGGGGGGTTCTCTACAATGAGCAGTTCTTC
CDR3 protein: CASALGGVLYNEQFF

J gene: TRBJ2-5
V gene: TRBV29-1
D gene: .
clone size: many
CDR3 DNA: TGCAGCGTTCCACAGGCTTTGGAGACCCAGTACTTC
CDR3 protein: CSVPQALETQYF

J gene: TRBJ1-2
V gene: TRBV7-9
D gene: .
clone size: few
CDR3 DNA: TGTGCCAGCAGCTTAGCGGGGGCCGAACAGACGACTGGCTACACCTTC
CDR3 protein: CASSLAGAEQTTGYTF

J gene: TRBJ2-3
V gene: TRBV7-3
D gene: .
clone size: many
CDR3 DNA: TGTGCCAGCAGCGTAACGAACGGACTGGAGCAGTATTTT
CDR3 protein: CASSVTNGLEQYF

J gene: TRBJ2-1
V gene: TRBV5-1
D gene: .
clone size: few
CDR3 DNA: TGCGCCAGCAGCTGGACCGGTAGGGCGGAAGGGGATGAGCAGTTCTTC
CDR3 protein: CASSWTGRAEGDEQFF

J gene: TRBJ2-3
V gene: TRBV7-2
D gene: TRBD1
clone size: many
CDR3 DNA: TGTGCCAGCAGGGAGGACAGGAACACAGATACGCAGTATTTT
CDR3 protein: CASREDRNTDTQYF

J gene: TRBJ2-7
V gene: TRBV24-1
D gene: .
clone size: .
CDR3 DNA: TGTGCCACCAGTGATCCCCCCAGGGAGGGGGGAAACGAGCAGTACTTC
CDR3 protein: CATSDPPREGGNEQYF

J gene: TRBJ2-5
V gene: TRBV7-8
D gene: .
clone size: .
CDR3 DNA: TGTGCCAGCAGCCTCGACAGGATCGCCCAAGAGACCCAGTACTTC
CDR3 protein: CASSLDRIAQETQYF

J gene: TRBJ2-7
V gene: TRBV4-3
D gene: TRBD1
clone size: .
CDR3 DNA: TGCGCCAGCGGCCGAACTCTCCCGTCGGGACAGTACGAGCAGTACTTC
CDR3 protein: CASGRTLPSGQYEQYF

J gene: TRBJ1-2
V gene: TRBV3-1
D gene: .
clone size: .
CDR3 DNA: TGTGCCAGCAGCCAAGCCCACCGGGACACTGGCTACACCTTC
CDR3 protein: CASSQAHRDTGYTF

J gene: TRBJ1-1
V gene: TRBV7-2
D gene: .
clone size: few
CDR3 DNA: TGTGCCAGCAGCTTAGTTGCCCGAACTGAAGCTTTCTTT
CDR3 protein: CASSLVARTEAFF

J gene: TRBJ1-2
V gene: TRBV30
D gene: .
clone size: .
CDR3 DNA: TGTGCCTGGAGTGTTGGGCCGGTGGTTGGCTACACCTTC
CDR3 protein: CAWSVGPVVGYTF

J gene: TRBJ2-7
V gene: TRBV4-3
D gene: .
clone size: .
CDR3 DNA: TGCGCCAGCAGCCAAGATGGGTGGGGCCACTACGAGCAGTACTTC
CDR3 protein: CASSQDGWGHYEQYF

J gene: TRBJ2-3
V gene: TRBV28
D gene: TRBD2
clone size: .
CDR3 DNA: TGTGCCAGCAGTTTCGCAAGGACTAGCGGGAGTACAGAGACGCAGTATTTT
CDR3 protein: CASSFARTSGSTETQYF

J gene: TRBJ2-3
V gene: TRBV7-2
D gene: TRBD2
clone size: once
CDR3 DNA: TGTGCCAGCAGCCCCCTCCCGGGACTAGCGGGGGTGTACACAGATACGCAGTATTTT
CDR3 protein: CASSPLPGLAGVYTDTQYF

J gene: TRBJ2-3
V gene: TRBV6-2/TRBV6-3
D gene: TRBD2
clone size: few
CDR3 DNA: TGTGCCAGCAGAGATAGCGGGAGAAACACAGATACGCAGTATTTT
CDR3 protein: CASRDSGRNTDTQYF

J gene: TRBJ2-3
V gene: TRBV12-3/TRBV12-4
D gene: .
clone size: .
CDR3 DNA: TGTGCCAGCAGTTACAGCTACACAGATACGCAGTATTTT
CDR3 protein: CASSYSYTDTQYF

J gene: TRBJ2-5
V gene: TRBV7-2
D gene: .
clone size: many
CDR3 DNA: TGTGCCAGCAGCTTACATAGGGGTGAGGTAGAGACCCAGTACTTC
CDR3 protein: CASSLHRGEVETQYF

J gene: TRBJ2-5
V gene: TRBV11-3
D gene: .
clone size: few
CDR3 DNA: TGTGCCAGCAGCCAAGGGGCGGTACAAGAGACCCAGTACTTC
CDR3 protein: CASSQGAVQETQYF

J gene: TRBJ1-3
V gene: TRBV7-2
D gene: TRBD1
clone size: once
CDR3 DNA: TGTGCCAGCAGCTTAGCTCCGGGACAGGGTAGAAACACCATATATTTT
CDR3 protein: CASSLAPGQGRNTIYF

J gene: TRBJ2-6
V gene: TRBV6-2/TRBV6-3
D gene: .
clone size: once
CDR3 DNA: TGTGCCAGCAGTTATAGTGACGGAAATTACCCCGGGGCCAACGTCCTGACTTTC
CDR3 protein: CASSYSDGNYPGANVLTF

J gene: TRBJ2-7
V gene: TRBV7-6
D gene: .
clone size: few
CDR3 DNA: TGTGCCAGCAGCCGACTTGATCGAGGAAGGATCTCGAAGGGTTACAATGAGCAGTACTTC
CDR3 protein: CASSRLDRGRISKGYNEQYF

J gene: TRBJ2-2
V gene: TRBV29-1
D gene: .
clone size: .
CDR3 DNA: TGCAGCGTTGAACGAGGAACCGGGGAGCTGTTTTTT
CDR3 protein: CSVERGTGELFF

J gene: TRBJ2-3
V gene: TRBV28
D gene: .
clone size: .
CDR3 DNA: TGTGCCAGCAGTTTAATCGTTTCGGGAACAGATACGCAGTATTTT
CDR3 protein: CASSLIVSGTDTQYF

J gene: TRBJ2-7
V gene: TRBV2
D gene: .
clone size: few
CDR3 DNA: TGTGCCAGCAGTGGAAGGTTTACACTCTGGAGCTACGAGCAGTACTTC
CDR3 protein: CASSGRFTLWSYEQYF